This TCR beta chain was documented in a study of shared clonotypes between healthy human individuals. This table comes from immunoSEQ multiplex PCR, and its TCRdb copy is limited to in-frame clones, with some not included. This table has about 750,000 clones, around 92% appearing once. CDR1 is SQVTM, CDR2 ANQGSEA, per germline. The CDR3 has 14 amino acids. Between the trimmed V and J ends, which lost 7 bases and 6 bases, there was a span of 20 bases. In the naive CD8 group, cells lacked CD45RO and were positively selected for CCR7, so terminally differentiated effector memory CD45RA+ cells were left out.

The V call is TRBV29-1, the J call TRBJ2-3, with D possibly being TRBD1 (7 bases). Material: naive CD8+ T cells sorted from blood. The sequence was obtained from a man younger than 45 in good health. Written as DNA, the CDR3 is TGCAGCGCTGCGCGGGACAGCGGGCTTGATACGCAGTATTTT. Translated, it gives CSAARDSGLDTQYF.